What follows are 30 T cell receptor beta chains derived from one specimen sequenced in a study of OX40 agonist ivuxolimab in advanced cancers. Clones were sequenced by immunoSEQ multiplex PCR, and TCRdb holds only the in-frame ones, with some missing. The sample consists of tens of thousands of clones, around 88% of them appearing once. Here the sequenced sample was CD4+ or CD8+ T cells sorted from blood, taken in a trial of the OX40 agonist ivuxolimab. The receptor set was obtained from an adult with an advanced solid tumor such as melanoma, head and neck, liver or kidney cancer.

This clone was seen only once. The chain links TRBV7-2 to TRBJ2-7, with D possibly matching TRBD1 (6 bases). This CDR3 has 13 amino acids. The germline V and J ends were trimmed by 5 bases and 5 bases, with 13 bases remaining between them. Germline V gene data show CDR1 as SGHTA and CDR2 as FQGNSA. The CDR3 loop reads CASSNRVFHEQYF. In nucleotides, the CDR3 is TGTGCCAGCAGCAACAGGGTTTTTCACGAGCAGTACTTC.

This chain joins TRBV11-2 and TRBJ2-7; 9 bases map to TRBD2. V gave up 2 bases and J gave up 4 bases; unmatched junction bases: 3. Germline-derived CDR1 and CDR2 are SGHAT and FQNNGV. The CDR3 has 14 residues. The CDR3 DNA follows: TGTGCCAGCAGCTTAATGACTAGCGGTTACGAGCAGTACTTC. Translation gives CASSLMTSGYEQYF.

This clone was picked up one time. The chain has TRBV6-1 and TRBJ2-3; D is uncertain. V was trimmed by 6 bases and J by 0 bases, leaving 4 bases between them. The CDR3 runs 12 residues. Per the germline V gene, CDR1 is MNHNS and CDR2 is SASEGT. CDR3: CASRPSTDTQYF. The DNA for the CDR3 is TGTGCCAGCAGACCCAGCACAGATACGCAGTATTTT.

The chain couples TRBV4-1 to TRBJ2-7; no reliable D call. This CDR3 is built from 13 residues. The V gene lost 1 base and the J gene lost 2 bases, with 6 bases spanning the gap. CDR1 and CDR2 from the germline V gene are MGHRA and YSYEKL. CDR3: CASSQVLAYEQYF. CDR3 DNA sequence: TGCGCCAGCAGCCAAGTCCTAGCCTACGAGCAGTACTTC.

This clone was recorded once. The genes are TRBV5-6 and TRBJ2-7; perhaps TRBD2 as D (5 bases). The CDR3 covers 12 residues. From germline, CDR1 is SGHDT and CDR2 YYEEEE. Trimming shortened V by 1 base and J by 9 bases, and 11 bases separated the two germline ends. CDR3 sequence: CASSLSRSGQYF. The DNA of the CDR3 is TGTGCCAGCAGCTTGTCTAGGAGCGGGCAGTACTTC.

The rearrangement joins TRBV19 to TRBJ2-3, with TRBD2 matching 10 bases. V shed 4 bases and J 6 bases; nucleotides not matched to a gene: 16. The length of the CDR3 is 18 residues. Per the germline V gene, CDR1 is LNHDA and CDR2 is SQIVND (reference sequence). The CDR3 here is CASSTPGGAGGPGDTQYF. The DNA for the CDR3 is TGTGCCAGTAGTACCCCTGGCGGAGCGGGGGGGCCTGGGGATACGCAGTATTTT.

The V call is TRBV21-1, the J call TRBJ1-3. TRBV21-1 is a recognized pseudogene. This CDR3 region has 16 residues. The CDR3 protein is CASSEGDGPSGNTIYF. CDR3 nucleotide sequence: TGTGCCAGCAGCGAAGGGGACGGACCCTCTGGAAACACCATATATTTT.

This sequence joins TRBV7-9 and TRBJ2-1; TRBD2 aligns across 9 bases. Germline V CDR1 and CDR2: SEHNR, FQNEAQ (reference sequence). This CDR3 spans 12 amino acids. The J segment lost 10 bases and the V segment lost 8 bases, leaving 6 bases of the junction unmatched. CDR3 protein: CASLGLAGEQFF. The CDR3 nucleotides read TGTGCCAGCTTGGGACTAGCAGGCGAGCAGTTCTTC. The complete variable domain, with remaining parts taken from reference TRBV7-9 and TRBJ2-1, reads DTGVSQNPRHKITKRGQNVTFRCDPISEHNRLYWYRQTLGQGPEFLTYFQNEAQLEKSRLLSDRFSAERPKGSFSTLEIQRTEQGDSAMYLCASLGLAGEQFFGPGTRLTVL.

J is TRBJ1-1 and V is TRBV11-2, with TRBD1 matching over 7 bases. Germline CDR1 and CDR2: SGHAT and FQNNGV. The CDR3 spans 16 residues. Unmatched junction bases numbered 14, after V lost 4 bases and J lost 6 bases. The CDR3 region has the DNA TGTGCCAGCAGCTCCCCCATCGACAGGGCGGAGGCTGAAGCTTTCTTT. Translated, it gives CASSSPIDRAEAEAFF.

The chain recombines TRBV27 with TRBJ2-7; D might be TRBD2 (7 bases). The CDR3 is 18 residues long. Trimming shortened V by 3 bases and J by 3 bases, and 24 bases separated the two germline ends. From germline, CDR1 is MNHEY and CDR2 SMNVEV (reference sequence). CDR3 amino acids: CASSFRTPSGGGGYEQYF. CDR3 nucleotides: TGTGCCAGCAGTTTCCGAACCCCTTCCGGAGGGGGGGGCTACGAGCAGTACTTC.

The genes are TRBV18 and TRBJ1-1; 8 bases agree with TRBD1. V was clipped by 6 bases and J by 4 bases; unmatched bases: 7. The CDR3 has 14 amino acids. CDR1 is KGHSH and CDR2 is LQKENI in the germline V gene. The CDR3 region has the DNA TGTGCCAGCTCTCTGGACAGGGTAAGCACTGAAGCTTTCTTT. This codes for CASSLDRVSTEAFF.

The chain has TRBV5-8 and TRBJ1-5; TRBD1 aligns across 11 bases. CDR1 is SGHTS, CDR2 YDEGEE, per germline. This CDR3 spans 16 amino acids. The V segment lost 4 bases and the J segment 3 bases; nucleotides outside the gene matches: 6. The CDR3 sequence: CASSEGQGVDNQPQHF. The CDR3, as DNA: TGTGCCAGCAGCGAGGGACAGGGGGTTGACAATCAGCCCCAGCATTTT.

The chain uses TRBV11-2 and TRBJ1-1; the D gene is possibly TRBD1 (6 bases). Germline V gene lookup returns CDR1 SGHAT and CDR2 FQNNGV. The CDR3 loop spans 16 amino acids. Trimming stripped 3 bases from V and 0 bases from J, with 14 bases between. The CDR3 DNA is TGTGCCAGCAGCTTGTATTCAGGGGATCTGAACACTGAAGCTTTCTTT. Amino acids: CASSLYSGDLNTEAFF.

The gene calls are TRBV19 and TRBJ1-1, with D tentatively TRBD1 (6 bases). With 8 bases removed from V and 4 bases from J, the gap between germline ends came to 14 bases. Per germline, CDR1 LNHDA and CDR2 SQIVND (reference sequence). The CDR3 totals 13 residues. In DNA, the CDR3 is TGTGCCAGTCTCGTGGGGGCGAGCACTGAAGCTTTCTTT. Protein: CASLVGASTEAFF.

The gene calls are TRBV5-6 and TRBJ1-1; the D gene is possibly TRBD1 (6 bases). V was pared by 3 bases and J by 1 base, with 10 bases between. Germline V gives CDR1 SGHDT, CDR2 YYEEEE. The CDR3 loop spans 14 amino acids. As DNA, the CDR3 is TGTGCCAGCAGCTACCCGACAGGGAACACTGAAGCTTTCTTT. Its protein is CASSYPTGNTEAFF. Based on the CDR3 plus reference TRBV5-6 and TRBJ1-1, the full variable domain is DAGVTQSPTHLIKTRGQQVTLRCSPKSGHDTVSWYQQALGQGPQFIFQYYEEEERQRGNFPDRFSGHQFPNYSSELNVNALLLGDSALYLCASSYPTGNTEAFFGQGTRLTVV.

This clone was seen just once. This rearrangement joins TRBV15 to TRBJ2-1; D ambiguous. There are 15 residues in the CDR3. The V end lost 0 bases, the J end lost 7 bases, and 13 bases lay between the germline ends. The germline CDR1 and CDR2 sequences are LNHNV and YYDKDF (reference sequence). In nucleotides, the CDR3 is TGTGCCACCAGCAGAGATCGGAGCTATGAGAATGAGCAGTTCTTC. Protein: CATSRDRSYENEQFF.

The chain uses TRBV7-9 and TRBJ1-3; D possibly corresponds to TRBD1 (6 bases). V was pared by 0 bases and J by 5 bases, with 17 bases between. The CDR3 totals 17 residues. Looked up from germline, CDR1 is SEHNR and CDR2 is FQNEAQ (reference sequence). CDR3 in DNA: TGTGCCAGCAGCTTAGCCGACAGGAGTTTAGGAAGAAACACCATATATTTT. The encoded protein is CASSLADRSLGRNTIYF.

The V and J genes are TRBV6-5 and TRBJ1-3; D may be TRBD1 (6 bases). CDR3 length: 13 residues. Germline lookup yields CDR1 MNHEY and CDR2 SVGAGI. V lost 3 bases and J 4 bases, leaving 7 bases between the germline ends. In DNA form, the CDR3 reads TGTGCCAGCAGTTATGGGACAGGAAACACCATATATTTT. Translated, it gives CASSYGTGNTIYF.

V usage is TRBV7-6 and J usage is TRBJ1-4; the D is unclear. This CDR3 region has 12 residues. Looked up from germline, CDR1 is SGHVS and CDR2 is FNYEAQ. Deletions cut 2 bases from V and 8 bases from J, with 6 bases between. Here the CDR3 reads CASSLSGEKLFF. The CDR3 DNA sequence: TGTGCCAGCAGCTTATCAGGCGAAAAACTGTTTTTT.

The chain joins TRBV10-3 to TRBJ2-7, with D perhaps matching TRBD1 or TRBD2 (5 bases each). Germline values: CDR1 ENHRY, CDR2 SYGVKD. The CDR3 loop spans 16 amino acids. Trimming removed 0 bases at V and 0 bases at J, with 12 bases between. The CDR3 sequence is CAISESSAGSSYEQYF. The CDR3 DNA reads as TGTGCCATCAGTGAGTCGAGTGCAGGGAGCTCCTACGAGCAGTACTTC.

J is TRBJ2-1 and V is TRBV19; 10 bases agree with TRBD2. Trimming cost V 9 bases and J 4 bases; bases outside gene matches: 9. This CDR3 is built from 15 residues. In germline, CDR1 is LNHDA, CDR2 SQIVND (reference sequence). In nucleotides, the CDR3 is TGTGCCAGCTCGCTCGGACTAGCGGAGTACAATGAGCAGTTCTTC. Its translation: CASSLGLAEYNEQFF.

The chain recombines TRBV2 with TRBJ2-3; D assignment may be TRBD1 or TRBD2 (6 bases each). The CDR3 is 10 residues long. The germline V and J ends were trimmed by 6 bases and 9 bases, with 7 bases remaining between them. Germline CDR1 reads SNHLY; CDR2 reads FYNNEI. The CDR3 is CASRGGTQYF. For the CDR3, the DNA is TGTGCCAGCAGGGGGGGCACGCAGTATTTT.

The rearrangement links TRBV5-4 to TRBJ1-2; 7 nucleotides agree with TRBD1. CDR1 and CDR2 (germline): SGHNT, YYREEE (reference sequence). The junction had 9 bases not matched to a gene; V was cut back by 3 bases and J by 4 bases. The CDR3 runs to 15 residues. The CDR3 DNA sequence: TGTGCCAGCAGCTACGGACAGGTCGGGAGCTATGGCTACACCTTC. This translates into CASSYGQVGSYGYTF.

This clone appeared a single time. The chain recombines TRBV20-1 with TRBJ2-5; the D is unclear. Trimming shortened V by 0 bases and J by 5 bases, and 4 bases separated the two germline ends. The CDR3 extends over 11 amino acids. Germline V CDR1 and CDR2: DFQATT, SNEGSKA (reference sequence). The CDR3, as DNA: TGCAGTGCTAGAGATGTGGAGACCCAGTACTTC. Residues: CSARDVETQYF.

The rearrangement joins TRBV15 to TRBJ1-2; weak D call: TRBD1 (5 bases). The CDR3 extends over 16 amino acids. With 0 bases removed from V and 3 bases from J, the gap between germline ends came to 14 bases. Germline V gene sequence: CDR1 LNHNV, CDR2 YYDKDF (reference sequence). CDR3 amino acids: CATSRDRTPGDYGYTF. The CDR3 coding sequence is TGTGCCACCAGCAGAGATCGCACCCCGGGGGACTATGGCTACACCTTC.

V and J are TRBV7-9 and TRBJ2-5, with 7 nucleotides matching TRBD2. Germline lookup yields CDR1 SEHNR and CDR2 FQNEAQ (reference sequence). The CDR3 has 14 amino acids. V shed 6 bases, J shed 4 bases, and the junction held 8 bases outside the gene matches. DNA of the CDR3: TGTGCCAGCAGTTTCCGGGACTATAGAGAGACCCAGTACTTC. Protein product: CASSFRDYRETQYF.

The CDR3: CASSPGSGGAFF. CDR3 nucleotides: TGTGCCAGCAGCCCAGGTTCGGGGGGGGCTTTCTTT. V is TRBV4-2 and J is TRBJ1-1; maybe TRBD1 (5 bases). Germline loops: CDR1 LGHNA, CDR2 YNFKEQ. This CDR3 is built from 12 residues. V lost 4 bases to trimming and J lost 11 bases, with 14 bases between them.

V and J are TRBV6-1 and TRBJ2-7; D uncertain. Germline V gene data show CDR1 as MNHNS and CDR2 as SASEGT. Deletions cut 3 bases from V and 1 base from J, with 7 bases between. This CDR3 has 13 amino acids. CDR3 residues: CASSDRPSYEQYF. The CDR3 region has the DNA TGTGCCAGCAGTGATAGGCCTTCCTACGAGCAGTACTTC.

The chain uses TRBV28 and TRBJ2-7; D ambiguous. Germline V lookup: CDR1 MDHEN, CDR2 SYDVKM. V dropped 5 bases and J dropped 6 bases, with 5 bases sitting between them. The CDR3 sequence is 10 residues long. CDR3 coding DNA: TGTGCCAGCAGTAAATCCGAGCAGTACTTC. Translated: CASSKSEQYF.

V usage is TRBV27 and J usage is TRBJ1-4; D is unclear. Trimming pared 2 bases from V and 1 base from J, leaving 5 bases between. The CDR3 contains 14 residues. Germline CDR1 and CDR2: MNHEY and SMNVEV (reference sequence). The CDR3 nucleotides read TGTGCCAGCAGTTTAATGGGAACTAATGAAAAACTGTTTTTT. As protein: CASSLMGTNEKLFF. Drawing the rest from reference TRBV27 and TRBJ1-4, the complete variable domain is EAQVTQNPRYLITVTGKKLTVTCSQNMNHEYMSWYRQDPGLGLRQIYYSMNVEVTDKGDVPEGYKVSRKEKRNFPLILESPSPNQTSLYFCASSLMGTNEKLFFGSGTQLSVL.